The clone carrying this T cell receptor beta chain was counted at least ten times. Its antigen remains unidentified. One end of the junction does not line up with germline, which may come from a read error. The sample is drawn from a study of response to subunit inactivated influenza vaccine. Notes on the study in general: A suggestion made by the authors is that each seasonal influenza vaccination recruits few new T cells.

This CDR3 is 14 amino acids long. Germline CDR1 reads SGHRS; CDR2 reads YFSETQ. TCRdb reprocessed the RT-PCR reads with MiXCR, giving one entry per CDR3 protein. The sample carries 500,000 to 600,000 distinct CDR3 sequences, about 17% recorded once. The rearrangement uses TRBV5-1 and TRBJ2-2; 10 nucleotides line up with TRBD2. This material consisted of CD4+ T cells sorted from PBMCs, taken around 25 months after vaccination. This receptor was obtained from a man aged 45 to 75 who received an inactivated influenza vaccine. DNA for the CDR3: TGTGCCAGCAGCTTAGCGGGGGGAACCGGGGAGCTGTTTTTT. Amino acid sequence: CASSLAGGTGELFF.